These T cell receptor beta chains were read from a single sample in a study of beta chain features in type 1 diabetes. TCRdb's copy holds only in-frame clones and misses some; the assay was immunoSEQ multiplex PCR. The sample lists 200,000 to 250,000 clones, 9.6% seen once, with approximately 0.035% in the top ten. The specimen sequenced was naive CD4+ T cells from blood. These receptors came from a woman under 30 in good health. Both conserved end residues are part of each CDR3. The D gene is left open where the match is weak. A clone size is listed for some rows: how often the clone was seen (once, few, many), or a class if it is expanded.

TRBJ2-7 | TRBD1 | TRBV5-1 | few | CASSLGQGMDEQYF | TGCGCCAGCAGCTTGGGACAGGGGATGGACGAGCAGTACTTC
TRBJ2-1 | TRBD1 | TRBV30 | few | CAWRGTGGNEQFF | TGTGCCTGGAGGGGGACAGGCGGGAATGAGCAGTTCTTC
TRBJ2-7 | TRBD1 | TRBV7-9 | few | CASTPGQGLGEQYF | TGTGCCAGCACCCCGGGACAGGGTTTAGGCGAGCAGTACTTC
TRBJ2-3 | TRBD2 | TRBV2 | - | CASSVGGLAGGSTDTQYF | TGTGCCAGCAGTGTAGGGGGACTAGCGGGAGGAAGCACAGATACGCAGTATTTT
TRBJ2-1 | TRBD1 | TRBV11-2 | - | CASSLGDRGYNEQFF | TGTGCCAGCAGCTTAGGGGACAGGGGCTACAATGAGCAGTTCTTC
TRBJ1-5 | - | TRBV18 | few | CASSPVTGHSNQPQHF | TGTGCCAGCTCACCGGTCACAGGGCATAGCAATCAGCCCCAGCATTTT
TRBJ2-7 | TRBD1 | TRBV5-4 | few | CASSLNWQGASEQYF | TGTGCCAGCAGCTTGAATTGGCAGGGGGCAAGCGAGCAGTACTTC
TRBJ2-6 | - | TRBV28 | many | CASSPNSSGANVLTF | TGTGCCAGCAGTCCCAACAGCTCTGGGGCCAACGTCCTGACTTTC
TRBJ2-3 | - | TRBV5-1 | - | CASSLKDSQIDTQYF | TGCGCCAGCAGCCTCAAGGACTCCCAAATCGATACGCAGTATTTT
TRBJ2-3 | TRBD1 | TRBV5-4 | - | CASSLGTGGADTQYF | TGTGCCAGCAGCTTGGGGACAGGGGGAGCAGATACGCAGTATTTT
TRBJ2-7 | - | TRBV5-1 | few | CASSLGGGDEQYF | TGCGCCAGCAGCTTGGGCGGGGGCGACGAGCAGTACTTC
TRBJ2-1 | TRBD2 | TRBV19 | - | CASSSGTSGRYNEQFF | TGTGCCAGTAGTTCCGGGACTAGCGGGAGATACAATGAGCAGTTCTTC
TRBJ2-7 | TRBD2 | TRBV5-1 | few | CASSLALSRGGEQYF | TGCGCCAGCAGCTTGGCCCTTTCTCGCGGGGGCGAGCAGTACTTC
TRBJ2-7 | TRBD2 | TRBV5-4 | - | CASSPGLAGGPYEQYF | TGTGCCAGCAGCCCTGGACTAGCGGGGGGTCCCTACGAGCAGTACTTC
TRBJ2-7 | - | TRBV30 | - | CAWKNIETSSYEQYF | TGTGCCTGGAAAAATATTGAGACTAGCTCCTACGAGCAGTACTTC
TRBJ2-5 | - | TRBV4-2 | few | CASSLTRRETQYF | TGTGCCAGCAGCCTGACTAGAAGGGAGACCCAGTACTTC
TRBJ2-1 | - | TRBV7-3 | many | CASRPGGAGNEQFF | TGTGCCAGCCGGCCTGGGGGGGCGGGGAATGAGCAGTTCTTC
TRBJ2-3 | - | TRBV11-2 | - | CASSLGGHTDTQYF | TGTGCCAGCAGCTTAGGGGGGCACACAGATACGCAGTATTTT
TRBJ1-2 | - | TRBV7-2 | few | CASSSPGRLGGYTF | TGTGCCAGCAGCTCCCCCGGCAGGCTTGGTGGCTACACCTTC
TRBJ1-6 | TRBD1 | TRBV5-8 | - | CASRTYRGDSPLHF | TGTGCCAGCAGGACCTACAGGGGTGATTCACCCCTCCACTTT
TRBJ1-5 | - | TRBV6-1 | - | CASRESNQPQHF | TGTGCCAGCAGGGAGAGCAATCAGCCCCAGCATTTT
TRBJ2-7 | - | TRBV5-4 | few | CASSLASRVDEQYF | TGTGCCAGCAGCTTGGCCTCGCGGGTCGACGAGCAGTACTTC
TRBJ1-2 | - | TRBV29-1 | many | CSVSDGYTF | TGCAGCGTTTCTGATGGCTACACCTTC
TRBJ1-2 | - | TRBV21-1 | few | CASSKGFQTGYGYTF | TGTGCCAGCAGCAAAGGATTCCAAACAGGGTACGGCTACACCTTC
TRBJ2-1 | - | TRBV28 | - | CASSLLGPYNEQFF | TGTGCCAGCAGTTTACTGGGGCCCTACAATGAGCAGTTCTTC
TRBJ1-5 | - | TRBV5-1 | few | CASSLGGDQPQHF | TGCGCCAGCAGCTTGGGCGGGGATCAGCCCCAGCATTTT
TRBJ2-1 | - | TRBV7-2 | few | CASSLGGGGALSYNEQFF | TGTGCCAGCAGCTTAGGCGGGGGCGGGGCCCTCTCCTACAATGAGCAGTTCTTC
TRBJ2-1 | - | TRBV7-3 | - | CASSLNGGGNEQFF | TGTGCCAGCAGCTTAAATGGGGGAGGCAATGAGCAGTTCTTC
TRBJ2-5 | TRBD2 | TRBV5-4 | few | CASSRTASGGQETQYF | TGTGCCAGCAGCCGGACGGCTAGCGGGGGGCAAGAGACCCAGTACTTC
TRBJ1-2 | - | TRBV7-8 | - | CASSLSRGPSNYGYTF | TGTGCCAGCAGCTTAAGCAGGGGTCCCTCTAACTATGGCTACACCTTC
TRBJ2-1 | - | TRBV5-1 | few | CASSPTYSANEQFF | TGCGCCAGCAGCCCGACGTACAGTGCCAATGAGCAGTTCTTC
TRBJ1-1 | - | TRBV5-1 | few | CASSSGGGNTEAFF | TGCGCCAGCAGCTCCGGCGGGGGGAACACTGAAGCTTTCTTT
TRBJ1-1 | TRBD1 | TRBV18 | - | CASSPRTGIPSEAFF | TGTGCCAGCTCACCACGGACAGGGATTCCCTCTGAAGCTTTCTTT
TRBJ1-4 | TRBD1 | TRBV29-1 | few | CSVGAGQTNEKLFF | TGCAGCGTTGGCGCGGGACAGACGAATGAAAAACTGTTTTTT
TRBJ2-3 | TRBD1 | TRBV6-1 | - | CASRDRSGDTQYF | TGTGCCAGCAGGGACAGGTCCGGAGATACGCAGTATTTT
TRBJ2-1 | TRBD2 | TRBV5-1 | few | CASSPPSLAGGSNEQFF | TGCGCCAGCAGCCCTCCCAGTCTAGCGGGAGGATCAAATGAGCAGTTCTTC
TRBJ1-1 | - | TRBV2 | - | CASRGWRREEAEAFF | TGTGCCAGCAGAGGTTGGAGACGGGAGGAGGCTGAAGCTTTCTTT
TRBJ1-1 | - | TRBV6-5 | - | CASSPRLQAFF | TGTGCCAGCAGCCCAAGATTACAGGCTTTCTTT
TRBJ1-1 | - | TRBV6-6 | once | CAASETRYTEAFF | TGTGCCGCTTCAGAAACAAGATACACTGAAGCTTTCTTT
TRBJ1-4 | - | TRBV6-1 | - | CATGRSSREKLFF | TGTGCCACCGGTCGGAGTTCACGAGAAAAACTGTTTTTT
TRBJ2-7 | - | TRBV4-1 | - | CASSQAGVPYEQYF | TGCGCCAGCAGCCAAGCAGGGGTGCCCTACGAGCAGTACTTC
TRBJ2-3 | - | TRBV9 | - | CASSVGDTDTQYF | TGTGCCAGCAGCGTTGGAGACACAGATACGCAGTATTTT
TRBJ2-5 | TRBD2 | TRBV30 | few | CAWMVAGGETQYF | TGTGCCTGGATGGTAGCGGGTGGAGAGACCCAGTACTTC
TRBJ1-2 | - | TRBV5-1 | - | CASSDIGGYTF | TGCGCCAGCAGCGACATAGGTGGCTACACCTTC
TRBJ2-1 | TRBD2 | TRBV7-6 | - | CASSSTSGIEQFF | TGTGCCAGCAGCTCGACTAGCGGGATTGAGCAGTTCTTC
TRBJ1-1 | TRBD1 | TRBV5-6 | few | CASSIRTGVAEAFF | TGTGCCAGCAGCATTAGGACAGGAGTCGCTGAAGCTTTCTTT
TRBJ2-1 | TRBD1 | TRBV7-8 | few | CASSVRQGAHNEQFF | TGTGCCAGCAGCGTACGACAGGGGGCCCACAATGAGCAGTTCTTC
TRBJ2-1 | TRBD2 | TRBV4-1 | - | CASSQGFLAGLSYNEQFF | TGCGCCAGCAGCCAAGGTTTTCTAGCGGGACTTTCCTACAATGAGCAGTTCTTC
TRBJ2-3 | TRBD2 | TRBV2 | few | CASATSGRDTQYF | TGTGCCAGCGCGACTAGCGGACGAGATACGCAGTATTTT
TRBJ2-7 | - | TRBV11-2 | few | CASSQRSEQYF | TGTGCCAGCAGCCAGCGGAGCGAGCAGTACTTC